The rows below give T cell receptor beta chains drawn from one sample of a study of TIL therapy for anti-PD-1-resistant metastatic lung cancer. Libraries were prepared by immunoSEQ multiplex PCR; TCRdb keeps only in-frame clonotypes and omits some of them. Here the sample spans roughly 60,000 clones, around 79% being singletons. The sample consisted of blood, taken at baseline. The receptors were gathered from a person aged 25 to 80 with non-small cell lung cancer. Both conserved end residues are trimmed from each CDR3.

v_call cdr3_length cdr3_aa
TRBV6-5 14 ASSYERPRSNAEAF
TRBV28 12 ASRKRTGMGGYT
TRBV13 15 ASSLMSLGADNEKLF
TRBV28 11 ASRGAGSYEQY
TRBV10-3 12 AISEGQKNTEAF
TRBV7-3 14 ASSLTATSNQETQY
TRBV7-2 15 ASSSPGQGATNEKLF
TRBV30 12 AWRPGVGDYGYT
TRBV30 12 AWNLGSGTDTQY
TRBV7-2 15 ASSLARRTGGFETQY
TRBV6-6 12 ASSYIGFQETQY
TRBV7-2 12 ASSPGLMVREQY
TRBV7-3 12 ASSLMAGSTEAF
TRBV28 16 ASSLGTRRSHTTYEQY
TRBV7-8 12 ASTVMSANNEQF
TRBV6-5 13 ASSRGGVAVGEQY
TRBV9 13 ASSAGTSVDHGYT
TRBV5-4 10 ASSLLQETQY
TRBV11-3 15 ASSLGGPQDRGDEQF
TRBV9 13 ASSITGSSPGELF
TRBV4-2 13 ASSLARSSYNEQF
TRBV10-2 13 ATLTGGAVVDGYT
TRBV29-1 9 SVNGGRELF
TRBV27 12 ASRRLAGQETQY
TRBV6-1 16 ASSDFGSLGYNSYEQY
TRBV5-4 16 ASSLGLAGGRGTDTQY
TRBV7-2 10 ASSRDREVQY
TRBV11-2 12 ASSLGGGGEKLF
TRBV6-1 13 ASSEALGRITEAF
TRBV28 13 ASSWIGRAFNEQF
TRBV9 12 ASSRAWGVDEQY
TRBV27 13 ASSPGLAFSYEQY
TRBV20-1 7 RDPGGAF
TRBV28 13 ASSGRIADQETQY
TRBV27 12 ASTPPQGADGYT
TRBV5-4 12 ASRRTGGANVLT
TRBV6-5 14 ASSYSGLAGTDTQY
TRBV4-1 13 ASSQRLVGIYEQY
TRBV7-9 17 ASSSFISEYSTSYNEQF
TRBV5-4 12 ASSRPSGANVLT
TRBV6-6 13 ASRTSLEYSYEQY
TRBV11-2 12 ASSPSISGNTIY
TRBV2 10 ASSEPNQPQH
TRBV7-2 15 ASRSSGRAGIKETQY
TRBV7-8 14 ASSWDRASSGNTIY